The next 12 T cell receptor beta chains were all read from a single sample in a study of spatial heterogeneity in lung cancer (dated by TCRdb to between 2017 and 2020). This specimen's time point label, per the study, means: sample taken at primary tumor resection. To prepare the library, 5' RACE was applied. Sequenced using a NextSeq 500. TCRdb cleaned the public reads at Q25 with fastp, built clones with MiXCR and kept in-frame beta chains. Every CDR3 protein is listed once, alongside the most common genes and DNA of its rows. The sample data list 40,000 to 50,000 distinct CDR3 sequences, and roughly an eighth of these were observed just once. The ten largest clones represent 50% to 65% of the sample. The sequenced sample was PBMCs, obtained at surgery. All receptors derive from a male donor with early-stage non-small cell lung cancer.

This clonotype was counted ten times or more. The chain couples TRBV29-1 to TRBJ1-2, with a possible D match to TRBD1 (5 bases). The CDR3 totals 11 residues. CDR1 SQVTM and CDR2 ANQGSEA come from the germline V gene. V was pared by 5 bases and J by 13 bases, with 17 bases between. This CDR3 reads CSVKPAAGFTF. The CDR3 DNA is TGCAGCGTTAAGCCTGCCGCAGGGTTCACCTTC.

This clonotype was seen a handful of times. The V call is TRBV27, the J call TRBJ1-1; D is perhaps TRBD1 (5 bases). Trimming took 4 bases from V and 3 from J, leaving 12 bases between them. Germline loops: CDR1 MNHEY, CDR2 SMNVEV (reference sequence). This CDR3 contains 14 residues. CDR3 protein: CASSSPTVDTEAFF. CDR3 coding DNA: TGTGCCAGCAGTTCCCCGACAGTGGACACTGAAGCTTTCTTT.

The sample holds many counts of this clonotype. The chain has TRBV9 and TRBJ2-6; D may be TRBD1 (5 bases). CDR1 is SGDLS, CDR2 YYNGEE, per germline. The CDR3 covers 15 residues. The V end lost 7 bases, the J end lost 0 bases, and 11 bases lay between the germline ends. The CDR3 DNA reads TGTGCCAGCGCCAGGGAACTCTCTGGGGCCAACGTCCTGACTTTC. Protein sequence: CASARELSGANVLTF.

The chain couples TRBV4-1 to TRBJ2-1; 11 nucleotides agree with TRBD2. V lost 6 bases to trimming and J lost 7 bases; unmatched junction nucleotides: 14. The germline V gene encodes CDR1 MGHRA and CDR2 YSYEKL. CDR3 size: 17 residues. The CDR3: CASSPNIAGGPRNEQFF. CDR3 sequence (DNA): TGCGCCAGCAGTCCTAACATAGCGGGAGGGCCGAGGAATGAGCAGTTCTTC.

The V call is TRBV27, the J call TRBJ2-7; 9 bases line up with TRBD1. Trimming removed 5 bases from V and 6 bases from J; junction bases left unmatched: 14. The germline CDR1 and CDR2 sequences are MNHEY and SMNVEV (reference sequence). The CDR3 has 16 residues. The CDR3 region has the DNA TGTGCCAGCAGTCGACGGCAGGGACAGGGATTTACCGAGCAGTACTTC. It translates to CASSRRQGQGFTEQYF.

This clonotype was counted only a few times. This chain connects TRBV3-1 to TRBJ2-3, with 10 bases identical to TRBD2. The germline CDR1 and CDR2 sequences are LGHDT and YNNKEL (reference sequence). V lost 1 base and J lost 1; bases outside the gene matches: 2. CDR3 length: 16 amino acids. For the CDR3, the DNA is TGTGCCAGCAGCCAAGGGCTAGCGGGGGGCACAGATACGCAGTATTTT. Residues: CASSQGLAGGTDTQYF.

The chain uses TRBV5-6 and TRBJ2-7, with 7 bases fitting TRBD2. The CDR3 is 16 amino acids. The germline CDR1 and CDR2 sequences are SGHDT and YYEEEE. V shed 5 bases, J shed 6 bases, and the junction held 17 bases outside the gene matches. The CDR3 sequence: CASSPIVWEGEGEQYF. CDR3 bases: TGTGCCAGCAGTCCGATCGTGTGGGAGGGAGAGGGCGAGCAGTACTTC.

Many counts were recorded for this clonotype. This sequence joins TRBV6-5 and TRBJ1-2; a possible D gene is TRBD1 (6 bases). Germline V gene data show CDR1 as MNHEY and CDR2 as SVGAGI. This CDR3 contains 14 residues. Between the trimmed V and J ends, which lost 5 bases and 5 bases, there was a span of 15 bases. CDR3 nucleotides: TGTGCCAGCAGTACGGGAGGGGGTAGTTATGGCTACACCTTC. Its protein is CASSTGGGSYGYTF.

As regards this clonotype: Given a much more abundant clone one base away, this may be a read error. The rearrangement uses TRBV19 and TRBJ2-7; maybe TRBD2 (6 bases). Germline assignment: CDR1 LNHDA and CDR2 SQIVND (reference sequence). The CDR3 is 14 residues long. The DNA for the CDR3 is TGTGCCAGTAGTATTTCGGGAGCAGACTACGTGCAGTACTTC. It encodes CASSISGADYVQYF.

This clonotype was detected ten times or more. This chain uses TRBV27 with TRBJ2-7, with 9 bases aligning to TRBD1. CDR3 size: 13 residues. V gave up 7 bases and J gave up 2 bases; unmatched junction bases: 3. The germline V gene encodes CDR1 MNHEY and CDR2 SMNVEV (reference sequence). The CDR3 here is CASTGQGAYEQYF. DNA for the CDR3: TGTGCCAGCACGGGACAGGGAGCCTACGAGCAGTACTTC.

This clonotype was recorded many times. The chain couples TRBV7-9 to TRBJ2-5; no definite D call. Trimming pared 3 bases from V and 0 bases from J, leaving 8 bases between. Per the germline V gene, CDR1 is SEHNR and CDR2 is FQNEAQ (reference sequence). This CDR3 spans 14 amino acids. The CDR3 here is CASSFPVYQETQYF. DNA of the CDR3: TGTGCCAGCAGCTTTCCGGTGTACCAAGAGACCCAGTACTTC.

This chain joins TRBV28 and TRBJ1-4; D call uncertain. Germline V gene lookup returns CDR1 MDHEN and CDR2 SYDVKM. Trimming removed 6 bases at V and 8 bases at J, with 13 bases between. CDR3 size: 13 residues. The CDR3 sequence: CASSLNLGEKLFF. For the CDR3, the DNA is TGTGCCAGCAGCCTTAACCTGGGGGAAAAACTGTTTTTT.